The 14 T cell receptor beta chains reported below all come from one sample, sequenced in a study of T cells expressing NK-cell markers. Reanalyzing the 5' RACE reads, TCRdb keeps one entry per CDR3 protein, without DNA. This listing includes about 160,000 distinct CDR3 sequences. Sequencing was carried out using blood T cells: a sorted CD56 or NKG2C T cell subset, CD4+ or CD8+ T cells, or bulk PBMC T cells (not recorded which). These receptors were taken from a man aged 18 to 69 in good health.

The rearrangement joins TRBV6-1 to TRBJ1-2. The germline V gene encodes CDR1 MNHNS and CDR2 SASEGT. The CDR3 runs to 16 residues. The CDR3 is CASSARRVDINYGYTF.

This sequence joins TRBV27 and TRBJ2-5. This CDR3 region has 14 residues. Germline assignment: CDR1 MNHEY and CDR2 SMNVEV (reference sequence). CDR3 in amino acids: CASSSLIPFETQYF.

The rearrangement joins TRBV7-9 to TRBJ2-5; TCRdb names TRBD2, which stays unverified in the absence of DNA. The germline CDR1 and CDR2 sequences are SEHNR and FQNEAQ (reference sequence). The CDR3 runs to 16 residues. The chain's CDR3 is CASSLQTSGYQETQYF. Complete variable domain (other parts from reference TRBV7-9 and TRBJ2-5): DTGVSQNPRHKITKRGQNVTFRCDPISEHNRLYWYRQTLGQGPEFLTYFQNEAQLEKSRLLSDRFSAERPKGSFSTLEIQRTEQGDSAMYLCASSLQTSGYQETQYFGPGTRLLVL.

The chain employs TRBV10-3 and TRBJ1-5; TCRdb proposes TRBD1, but this gene call is untestable without DNA. The CDR3 totals 13 residues. The germline V gene encodes CDR1 ENHRY and CDR2 SYGVKD. The CDR3 reads CAISEGQGLPQHF.

The V gene is TRBV7-2, the J gene TRBJ2-5; TCRdb names TRBD2, which stays unverified in the absence of DNA. The germline gives CDR1 SGHTA, CDR2 FQGNSA. The CDR3 length is 14 residues. This chain's CDR3 is CASTSGAPQETQYF.

This chain's CDR3 is CASSLTPLRGNQPQHF. This rearrangement joins TRBV6-1 to TRBJ1-5; absent DNA, TCRdb's TRBD1 call cannot be checked. The length of the CDR3 is 16 residues. CDR1 is MNHNS and CDR2 is SASEGT in the germline V gene.

The V gene is TRBV4-1, the J gene TRBJ2-7; without DNA, the TCRdb call of TRBD1 cannot be checked. In germline, CDR1 is MGHRA, CDR2 YSYEKL. This CDR3 comprises 15 residues. CDR3 residues: CASSPRQGNLNEQYF.

CDR3 sequence: CASRAEGPGYEQYF. V gene TRBV10-3 combines with J gene TRBJ2-7; TCRdb returns TRBD1, unconfirmable since there is no DNA. The CDR3 totals 14 residues. The germline gives CDR1 ENHRY, CDR2 SYGVKD.

The CDR3 here is CASSQEGRAATNEKLFF. The V call is TRBV3-1, the J call TRBJ1-4; the TRBD1 assignment by TCRdb is unverifiable without DNA. The CDR3 covers 17 residues. Looked up from germline, CDR1 is LGHDT and CDR2 is YNNKEL (reference sequence).

This chain uses TRBV7-6 with TRBJ2-5; no DNA is available, so the TRBD1 call from TCRdb remains unchecked. This CDR3 is built from 16 residues. The germline gives CDR1 SGHVS, CDR2 FNYEAQ. The CDR3 loop reads CASSPPGWGNQETQYF.

The CDR3 spells CASSQSRVDRAADTQYF. V usage is TRBV14 and J usage is TRBJ2-3; no DNA is available, so the TRBD1 call from TCRdb remains unchecked. From germline, CDR1 is SGHDN and CDR2 FVKESK. CDR3 length equals 17 residues.

CDR3 protein: CATSGLAGGRWNTGELFF. This chain links TRBV15 with TRBJ2-2; TCRdb proposes TRBD2, but this gene call is untestable without DNA. Germline CDR1 and CDR2: LNHNV and YYDKDF (reference sequence). This CDR3 has 18 residues.

V gene TRBV9 combines with J gene TRBJ1-5. Germline V gene lookup returns CDR1 SGDLS and CDR2 YYNGEE. The CDR3 totals 15 residues. CDR3 sequence reads: CASSPSGGINQPQHF.

The chain couples TRBV7-9 to TRBJ2-3; the TCRdb call, TRBD2, lacks DNA for checking. This CDR3 contains 15 residues. In germline, CDR1 is SEHNR, CDR2 FQNEAQ (reference sequence). The chain's CDR3 is CASSSQGGGTDTQYF.